Each of the 13 T cell receptor beta chains below was sequenced from the same sample in a study of T cell responses to AZD1222 COVID-19 vaccine. Assay used: immunoSEQ multiplex PCR; TCRdb lists only in-frame clones, some missing. The data contain about 110,000 clones, about 95% of them singletons. The material was peripheral blood, obtained 28 days after the second AZD1222 dose. These receptors were obtained from an adult who received the AZD1222 COVID-19 vaccine.

J is TRBJ2-1 and V is TRBV5-1; 7 bases map to TRBD1. Germline V gene sequence: CDR1 SGHRS, CDR2 YFSETQ. The CDR3 covers 13 residues. Germline trimming cut 5 bases from V and 6 bases from J; bases unmatched to any gene: 5. The chain's CDR3 is CASSLDRVNEQFF. The CDR3 nucleotides are TGCGCCAGCAGTTTAGACAGGGTCAATGAGCAGTTCTTC.

The rearrangement links TRBV5-8 to TRBJ1-4; D unresolved. V dropped 2 bases and J dropped 7 bases, with 18 bases sitting between them. This CDR3 has 16 amino acids. From germline, CDR1 is SGHTS and CDR2 YDEGEE. CDR3 nucleotides: TGTGCCAGCAGCTTTTGGGCCGGAGACTGGGCTGAAAAACTGTTTTTT. Protein product: CASSFWAGDWAEKLFF.

This clone was detected once. The chain employs TRBV7-9 and TRBJ1-1; 7 bases align to TRBD1. V lost 6 bases, J lost 11 bases, and 6 bases stayed unmatched. The CDR3 is 11 amino acids. The germline V gene has CDR1 SEHNR and CDR2 FQNEAQ (reference sequence). CDR3 protein: CASRIQGFAFF. In DNA form, the CDR3 reads TGTGCCAGCAGGATACAGGGGTTTGCTTTCTTT.

The V gene is TRBV18, the J gene TRBJ2-2; TRBD1 agrees at 8 bases. V lost 3 bases, J lost 4 bases, and 7 bases stayed unmatched. There are 16 residues in the CDR3. Germline CDR1 is KGHSH and CDR2 is LQKENI. Here the CDR3 reads CASSPGQGSSTGELFF. The CDR3 nucleotides are TGTGCCAGCTCACCCGGACAGGGATCGAGCACCGGGGAGCTGTTTTTT.

This clone was counted a few times. The J gene is TRBJ1-3, the V gene TRBV6-5, with D perhaps matching TRBD1 (5 bases). Germline V lookup: CDR1 MNHEY, CDR2 SVGAGI. This CDR3 has 16 residues. Trimming took 0 bases from V and 5 from J, leaving 14 bases between them. The CDR3 here is CASSYSGRVDRNTIYF. CDR3 sequence (DNA): TGTGCCAGCAGTTACTCGGGCAGGGTTGATAGAAACACCATATATTTT.

For the CDR3, the DNA is TGTGCCAGCAGCCGGGATTACACCGGGGAGCTGTTTTTT. This codes for CASSRDYTGELFF. The chain uses TRBV6-5 and TRBJ2-2; D may be TRBD2 (5 bases). There are 13 residues in the CDR3. V shed 6 bases and J shed 3 bases, with 8 bases lying between them. Germline CDR1 MNHEY, CDR2 SVGAGI.

The gene calls are TRBV6-4 and TRBJ2-3; D might be TRBD2 (5 bases). Per the germline V gene, CDR1 is MRHNA and CDR2 is SNTAGT. Trimming took off 6 bases at V and 6 bases at J, with 16 bases between the two ends. The CDR3 length is 14 residues. CDR3 residues: CASSHLERGDTQYF. The DNA of the CDR3 is TGTGCCAGCAGCCACTTGGAAAGAGGGGATACGCAGTATTTT.

V usage is TRBV7-9 and J usage is TRBJ2-2, with TRBD1 identical over 7 bases. CDR3 length: 14 residues. After removal of 7 bases from V and 4 bases from J, the junction contained 6 bases not matched to a gene. CDR1 is SEHNR, CDR2 FQNEAQ, per germline (reference sequence). CDR3 loop: CASTRQGSTGELFF. CDR3 in DNA: TGTGCCAGCACGAGACAGGGTTCCACCGGGGAGCTGTTTTTT.

The rearrangement joins TRBV11-2 to TRBJ1-2; D is uncertain. Germline V gene data show CDR1 as SGHAT and CDR2 as FQNNGV. This CDR3 has 13 residues. Between the trimmed V and J ends, which lost 6 bases and 5 bases, there was a span of 13 bases. CDR3 sequence reads: CASSPLARYGYTF. The DNA of the CDR3 is TGTGCCAGCAGTCCCCTGGCACGTTATGGCTACACCTTC.

The chain links TRBV5-4 to TRBJ1-1, with D uncertain. Germline loops: CDR1 SGHNT, CDR2 YYREEE (reference sequence). V was clipped by 4 bases and J by 1 base, with 11 bases between them. The CDR3 contains 14 residues. The CDR3 protein is CASSRSGWNTEAFF. As DNA, the CDR3 is TGTGCCAGCAGCCGGAGCGGGTGGAACACTGAAGCTTTCTTT.

The chain joins TRBV5-5 to TRBJ1-2; no firm D call. The CDR3 has 13 amino acids. CDR1 SGHKS and CDR2 YYEKEE come from the germline V gene (reference sequence). V dropped 5 bases and J dropped 4 bases, with 12 bases sitting between them. In DNA, the CDR3 is TGTGCCAGCAGGTTAACTGTCTCCTATGGCTACACCTTC. This translates into CASRLTVSYGYTF.

This clone has only one observation. The chain is built from TRBV11-2 and TRBJ2-1; TRBD2 matches 13 bases. This CDR3 contains 17 residues. Germline V gene data show CDR1 as SGHAT and CDR2 as FQNNGV. The V segment lost 4 bases and the J segment 6 bases; nucleotides outside the gene matches: 9. CDR3 sequence reads: CASSSLTGLAGVNEQFF. CDR3 DNA sequence: TGTGCCAGCAGCTCCCTGACAGGACTAGCGGGGGTCAATGAGCAGTTCTTC.

The chain couples TRBV12-3 or TRBV12-4 to TRBJ1-1; no clear D gene. Trimming stripped 3 bases from V and 2 bases from J, with 7 bases between. The CDR3 runs 13 residues. CDR3 region: CASSFKRNTEAFF. The CDR3 DNA sequence: TGTGCCAGCAGTTTTAAGCGAAACACTGAAGCTTTCTTT.